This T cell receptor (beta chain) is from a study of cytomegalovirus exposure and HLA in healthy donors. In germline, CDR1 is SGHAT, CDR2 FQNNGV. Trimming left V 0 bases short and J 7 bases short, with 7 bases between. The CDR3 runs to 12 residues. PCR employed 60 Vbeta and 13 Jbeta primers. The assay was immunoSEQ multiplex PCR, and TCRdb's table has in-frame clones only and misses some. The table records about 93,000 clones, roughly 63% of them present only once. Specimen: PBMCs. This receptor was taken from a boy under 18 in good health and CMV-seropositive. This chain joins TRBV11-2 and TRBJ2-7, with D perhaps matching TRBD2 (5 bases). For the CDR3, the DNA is TGTGCCAGCAGCTTAGAAAGGAGGGAGCAGTACTTC. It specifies CASSLERREQYF.